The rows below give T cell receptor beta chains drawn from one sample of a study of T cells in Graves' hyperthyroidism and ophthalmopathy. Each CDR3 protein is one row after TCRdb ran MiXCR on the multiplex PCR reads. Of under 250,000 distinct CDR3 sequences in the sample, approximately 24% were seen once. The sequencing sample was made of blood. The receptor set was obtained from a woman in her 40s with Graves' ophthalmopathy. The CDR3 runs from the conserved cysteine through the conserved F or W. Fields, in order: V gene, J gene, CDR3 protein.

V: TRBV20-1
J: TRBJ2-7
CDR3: CSANRGASYEQYF

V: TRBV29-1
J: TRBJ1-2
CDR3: CSVLQGKGYGYTF

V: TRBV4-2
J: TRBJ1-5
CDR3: CASSQDLADRNQPQHF

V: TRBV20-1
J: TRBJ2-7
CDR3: CSATPGTGSGNEQYF

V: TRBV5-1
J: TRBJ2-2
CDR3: CASSLWTNTGELFF

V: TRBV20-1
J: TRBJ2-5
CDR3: CSASPGTSIETQYF

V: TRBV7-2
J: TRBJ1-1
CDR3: CASRIATGGTEAFF

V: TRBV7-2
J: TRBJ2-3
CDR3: CASSFPGKTDTQYF

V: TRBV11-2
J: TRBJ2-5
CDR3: CASSLGTRVQGETQYF

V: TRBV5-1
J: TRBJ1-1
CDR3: CASSLDPARMNTEAFF

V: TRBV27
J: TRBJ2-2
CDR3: CASSSQGLGTGELFF

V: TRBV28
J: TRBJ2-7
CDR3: CASSPLAQGGQYF

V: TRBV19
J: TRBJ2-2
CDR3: CASSIGGLGTGELFF

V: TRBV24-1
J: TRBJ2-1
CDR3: CATSDFSDSYNEQFF

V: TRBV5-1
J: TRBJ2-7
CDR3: CASTRDSFQSYEQYF

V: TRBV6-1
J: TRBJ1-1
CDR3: CASSQTVMNTEAFF

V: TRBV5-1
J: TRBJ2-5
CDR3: CASSHGLAGGIKETQYF

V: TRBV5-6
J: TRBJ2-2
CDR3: CASSGGGLTRNTGELFF

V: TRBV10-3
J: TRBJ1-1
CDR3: CAISESVGQGVTEAFF

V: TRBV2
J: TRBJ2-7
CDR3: CASSDPDSSYEQYF

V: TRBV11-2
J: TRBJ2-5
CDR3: CASSPGTSEGETQYF

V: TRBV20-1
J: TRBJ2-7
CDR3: CSARDTGLVYEQYF

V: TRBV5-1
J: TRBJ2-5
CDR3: CASSLAASGHQETQYF

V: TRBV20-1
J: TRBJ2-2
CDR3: CSAIGEGAGTGELFF

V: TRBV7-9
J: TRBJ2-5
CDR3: CASSLPARETQYF

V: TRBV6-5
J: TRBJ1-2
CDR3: CASSIDANYGYTF

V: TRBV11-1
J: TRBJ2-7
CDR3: CASSLMTVREQYF

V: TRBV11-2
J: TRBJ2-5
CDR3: CASSLDLGREETQYF

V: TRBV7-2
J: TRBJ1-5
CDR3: CASSLAGGRTEPQHF

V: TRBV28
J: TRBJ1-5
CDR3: CASSLLGRVGHF

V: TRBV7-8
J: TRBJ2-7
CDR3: CASSFNYNYEQYF

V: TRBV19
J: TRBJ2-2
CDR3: CASSPGLALTGELFF

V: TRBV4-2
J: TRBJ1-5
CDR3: CASSQGSSNQPQHF

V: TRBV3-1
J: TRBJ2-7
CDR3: CASSQDSGGYEQYF

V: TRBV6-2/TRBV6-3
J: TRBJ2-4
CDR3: CASQEGNIQYF

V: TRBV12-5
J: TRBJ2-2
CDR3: CASGPPTGELFF

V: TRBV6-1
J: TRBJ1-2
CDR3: CASSTLTAGDGYTF

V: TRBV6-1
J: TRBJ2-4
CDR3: CASIDFGGKNIQYF

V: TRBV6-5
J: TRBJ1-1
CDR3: CASSYRASGEAFF

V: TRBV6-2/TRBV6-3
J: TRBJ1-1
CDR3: CASSSLVGKARSDTEAFF